This T cell receptor (beta chain) emerged from a study of blood T cell repertoires in COVID-19. At the level of the study: Collection of acute and convalescent COVID-19 samples took place in the United States, Italy and Spain. T cells, B-cell-depleted T cells, or PBMCs supplied cDNA or gDNA.

The CDR3 runs to 13 residues. The germline V gene has CDR1 SEHNR and CDR2 FQNEAQ (reference sequence). J lost 7 bases, V lost 5 bases, and 4 bases had no gene match. Original analysis: Cell counts per sample came from amplifying reference gene primers. Repertoires were generated with immunoSEQ multiplex PCR, while TCRdb's copy carries only in-frame clones and drops some. That table gives V, J and clone size, and the DNA gave D and trimming. The sample yields 210,000 or so clones, about 88% seen once. What was sequenced was peripheral blood. This rearrangement joins TRBV7-9 to TRBJ1-5; 8 nucleotides agree with TRBD1. This TCR came from a middle-aged woman who had recovered from COVID-19. In DNA, the CDR3 is TGTGCCAGCAGCCCGACAGGGGAACAGCCCCAGCATTTT. Translating it yields CASSPTGEQPQHF.